This T cell receptor beta chain was identified in a study of T cells expressing NK-cell markers. For the study at large: Seven donors tested HCMV-seropositive and one tested seronegative among the eight sequenced. Overall study results and limits: In a group of five to seven donors, dominant NKG2C+ clonotypes represented 1.0-7.0% of CD8+ T cells. Clones of NKG2C+ T cells that had expanded were of unclear HCMV specificity. Researchers report these clonotypes also headed the CD3+CD56-NKG2C+ fraction in four donors.

TCRdb derives one entry per CDR3 protein from the 5' RACE reads, leaving out DNA. The clone table shows about 370,000 distinct CDR3 sequences, with the ten largest holding roughly 10%. Germline CDR1 MNHEY, CDR2 SVGAGI. The CDR3 covers 17 residues. A remark on this clonotype: As yet, its antigen is unknown.

The V call is TRBV6-5, the J call TRBJ1-1; TCRdb names TRBD1, which stays unverified in the absence of DNA. The specimen sequenced was blood T cells: a sorted CD56 or NKG2C T cell subset, CD4+ or CD8+ T cells, or bulk PBMC T cells (not recorded which). The TCR originated in a woman aged 45-60 years in good health. CDR3: CASSYASRVSRNTEAFF.